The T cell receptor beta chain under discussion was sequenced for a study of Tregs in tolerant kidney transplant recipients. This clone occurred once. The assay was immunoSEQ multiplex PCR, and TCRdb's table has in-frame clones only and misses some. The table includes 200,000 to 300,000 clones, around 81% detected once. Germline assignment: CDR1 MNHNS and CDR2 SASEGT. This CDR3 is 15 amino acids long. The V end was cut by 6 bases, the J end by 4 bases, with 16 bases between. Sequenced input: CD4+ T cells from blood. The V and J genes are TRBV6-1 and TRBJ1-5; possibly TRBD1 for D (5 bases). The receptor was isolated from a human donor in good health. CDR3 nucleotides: TGTGCCAGCAGCTCTGGGGGGATGGGGAATCAGCCCCAGCATTTT. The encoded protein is CASSSGGMGNQPQHF.